One sample yielded the 24 T cell receptor beta chains listed below, sequenced in a study of cytomegalovirus exposure and HLA in healthy donors. Use of 60 Vbeta and 13 Jbeta primers characterized the PCR. The data were produced by immunoSEQ multiplex PCR, yet TCRdb's version contains in-frame clones alone and is incomplete. Among roughly 200,000 clones, roughly 79% were seen once, and the ten largest hold approximately 2%. What was sequenced was PBMCs. These receptors were obtained from a man aged 25-40 years in good health and CMV-seronegative.

The chain links TRBV6-6 to TRBJ2-7; TRBD1 matches 8 bases. The CDR3 has 15 amino acids. Trimming removed 0 bases from V and 2 bases from J; junction bases left unmatched: 3. CDR1 and CDR2 (germline): MNHNY, SVGAGI (reference sequence). This chain's CDR3 is CASSYSGQGPYEQYF. CDR3 coding DNA: TGTGCCAGCAGTTACTCCGGACAGGGCCCCTACGAGCAGTACTTC.

This rearrangement joins TRBV5-6 to TRBJ2-1; 9 bases fit TRBD2. This CDR3 has 15 residues. Trimming removed 2 bases from V and 8 bases from J; junction bases left unmatched: 8. Germline-derived CDR1 and CDR2 are SGHDT and YYEEEE. In DNA form, the CDR3 reads TGTGCCAGCAGCTTACCAGCGGGAGGTATTTATGAGCAGTTCTTC. Translating gives CASSLPAGGIYEQFF. Based on the CDR3 plus reference TRBV5-6 and TRBJ2-1, the full variable domain is DAGVTQSPTHLIKTRGQQVTLRCSPKSGHDTVSWYQQALGQGPQFIFQYYEEEERQRGNFPDRFSGHQFPNYSSELNVNALLLGDSALYLCASSLPAGGIYEQFFGPGTRLTVL.

V and J are TRBV9 and TRBJ2-3; D unresolved. CDR3 length equals 14 residues. Germline CDR1 reads SGDLS; CDR2 reads YYNGEE. V lost 2 bases, J lost 3 bases, and 10 bases lay in between. CDR3 sequence reads: CASSVNPGTDTQYF. DNA for the CDR3: TGTGCCAGCAGCGTGAACCCAGGTACAGATACGCAGTATTTT.

This sequence joins TRBV9 and TRBJ2-7; 7 positions agree with TRBD1. The CDR3 is made up of 15 amino acids. After removal of 1 base from V and 4 bases from J, the junction contained 8 bases not matched to a gene. The germline V gene has CDR1 SGDLS and CDR2 YYNGEE. CDR3 amino acids: CASSVLPGGRYEQYF. Here the CDR3 DNA reads TGTGCCAGCAGCGTACTACCAGGGGGTCGGTACGAGCAGTACTTC.

Turning to this clone: Other nucleotide sequences from this sample produce the same CDR3. This chain connects TRBV6-1 to TRBJ1-1; D might be TRBD1 (6 bases). In germline, CDR1 is MNHNS, CDR2 SASEGT. Trimming cost V 5 bases and J 8 bases, with 18 bases left between them. This CDR3 spans 14 amino acids. CDR3 in DNA: TGTGCCAGCAGTTTGTTGGGGGGGCGCACCGAAGCTTTCTTT. Encoded protein: CASSLLGGRTEAFF.

This rearrangement joins TRBV2 to TRBJ2-1, with 12 nucleotides matching TRBD2. CDR1 is SNHLY and CDR2 is FYNNEI in the germline V gene. V trimming: 6 bases; J trimming: 10 bases; junction bases outside the gene matches: 7. The CDR3 sequence is 14 residues long. The CDR3 here is CASRGWTSGMEQFF. CDR3 sequence (DNA): TGTGCCAGCAGAGGCTGGACTAGCGGGATGGAGCAGTTCTTC.

The chain employs TRBV19 and TRBJ1-4, with D maybe TRBD1 (5 bases). Germline V lookup: CDR1 LNHDA, CDR2 SQIVND (reference sequence). V shed 7 bases and J shed 3 bases, with 9 bases lying between them. This CDR3 contains 13 residues. The CDR3 loop is CASTRQPNEKLFF. In nucleotides, the CDR3 is TGTGCCAGTACCCGACAGCCTAATGAAAAACTGTTTTTT.

The chain couples TRBV10-3 to TRBJ1-5; D ambiguous. Trimming shortened V by 5 bases and J by 5 bases, and 7 bases separated the two germline ends. The germline CDR1 and CDR2 sequences are ENHRY and SYGVKD. The CDR3 sequence is 12 residues long. CDR3 region: CAISWGDQPQHF. CDR3 nucleotide sequence: TGTGCCATCAGTTGGGGAGATCAGCCCCAGCATTTT.

In DNA, the CDR3 is TGCGCCAGCAGCTTGCCGGGACAGGGACTAATCGAAAAACTGTTTTTT. This gives the protein CASSLPGQGLIEKLFF. The J gene is TRBJ1-4, the V gene TRBV5-1, with 9 bases aligning to TRBD1. The CDR3 is 16 residues long. Germline V CDR1 and CDR2: SGHRS, YFSETQ. J lost 8 bases, V lost 1 base, and 9 bases had no gene match.

The chain couples TRBV10-3 to TRBJ2-7, with 8 bases aligning to TRBD1. V gave up 4 bases and J gave up 2 bases; unmatched junction bases: 7. The CDR3 loop spans 15 amino acids. Germline CDR1 ENHRY, CDR2 SYGVKD. CDR3 residues: CAISGQGQGTYEQYF. CDR3 nucleotide sequence: TGTGCCATCAGTGGTCAAGGACAGGGCACCTACGAGCAGTACTTC.

This clone occurred once. The chain combines TRBV5-1 with TRBJ2-5; 10 bases agree with TRBD1. Germline loops: CDR1 SGHRS, CDR2 YFSETQ. This CDR3 has 15 residues. V trimming: 4 bases; J trimming: 4 bases; junction bases outside the gene matches: 7. CDR3 sequence reads: CASSPGTGVGETQYF. For the CDR3, the DNA is TGCGCCAGCAGCCCAGGGACAGGGGTAGGAGAGACCCAGTACTTC.

The V call is TRBV28, the J call TRBJ1-5; D possibly corresponds to TRBD1 (5 bases). CDR3 size: 15 residues. Trimming removed 6 bases from V and 0 bases from J, with 12 bases in between. Germline V lookup: CDR1 MDHEN, CDR2 SYDVKM. The chain's CDR3 is CASRFPGLSNQPQHF. The CDR3 region has the DNA TGTGCCAGCAGATTTCCGGGACTTAGCAATCAGCCCCAGCATTTT.

This chain connects TRBV5-6 to TRBJ1-4; D is ambiguous. In germline, CDR1 is SGHDT, CDR2 YYEEEE. The CDR3 has 15 residues. Trimming removed 4 bases at V and 8 bases at J, with 18 bases between. The CDR3 loop is CASSQGGRRFEKLFF. As DNA, the CDR3 is TGTGCCAGCAGCCAAGGTGGGCGCCGGTTCGAAAAACTGTTTTTT.

This clone appeared once. The V gene is TRBV15, the J gene TRBJ2-1, with 9 bases matching TRBD1. J was trimmed by 4 bases and V by 3 bases; bases with no gene match: 13. Looked up from germline, CDR1 is LNHNV and CDR2 is YYDKDF (reference sequence). The CDR3 extends over 18 amino acids. The CDR3 DNA sequence: TGTGCCACCAGCAGTCCAAGACTGGGACAGGGTAAATACAATGAGCAGTTCTTC. It encodes CATSSPRLGQGKYNEQFF.

This sequence joins TRBV6-6 and TRBJ2-7; 9 bases align to TRBD1. Unmatched junction bases numbered 8, after V lost 6 bases and J lost 5 bases. Germline V gene data show CDR1 as MNHNY and CDR2 as SVGAGI (reference sequence). The CDR3 runs to 14 residues. The DNA for the CDR3 is TGTGCCAGCAGATGGACAGGGGTTCAGGACGAGCAGTACTTC. Its protein product is CASRWTGVQDEQYF.

The chain combines TRBV9 with TRBJ2-3, with D uncertain. V was shortened by 0 bases and J by 0 bases, with 5 bases between the two germline ends. This CDR3 is 14 amino acids long. Germline V gene lookup returns CDR1 SGDLS and CDR2 YYNGEE. The CDR3 nucleotides are TGTGCCAGCAGCGTAGGGGCCAGCACAGATACGCAGTATTTT. Protein: CASSVGASTDTQYF. Complete variable domain (other parts from reference TRBV9 and TRBJ2-3): DSGVTQTPKHLITATGQRVTLRCSPRSGDLSVYWYQQSLDQGLQFLIQYYNGEERAKGNILERFSAQQFPDLHSELNLSSLELGDSALYFCASSVGASTDTQYFGPGTRLTVL.

This chain links TRBV18 with TRBJ2-1; D may be TRBD2 (5 bases). CDR1 KGHSH and CDR2 LQKENI come from the germline V gene. CDR3 length: 14 residues. Trimming stripped 3 bases from V and 5 bases from J, with 11 bases between. CDR3 loop: CASSPAWGDNEQFF. CDR3 DNA: TGTGCCAGCTCACCGGCCTGGGGAGACAATGAGCAGTTCTTC.

V and J are TRBV28 and TRBJ2-3, with a tentative D call TRBD2 (6 bases). V lost 3 bases and J lost 0, with 16 bases in between. This CDR3 is built from 17 residues. Germline lookup yields CDR1 MDHEN and CDR2 SYDVKM. CDR3 in DNA: TGTGCCAGCAGTTTCGCCCTAGCGCCTGCTAGCACAGATACGCAGTATTTT. This translates into CASSFALAPASTDTQYF.

This sequence joins TRBV11-3 and TRBJ2-3, with 7 bases matching TRBD1. This CDR3 comprises 15 residues. Germline CDR1 reads SGHNT; CDR2 reads YENEEA. The J segment lost 2 bases and the V segment lost 5 bases, leaving 7 bases of the junction unmatched. The CDR3 nucleotides read TGTGCCAGCAGCGCGACAGGGACAGACACAGATACGCAGTATTTT. Amino acid sequence: CASSATGTDTDTQYF.

The rearrangement uses TRBV29-1 and TRBJ1-1; perhaps TRBD1 as D (5 bases). Trimming pared 4 bases from V and 7 bases from J, leaving 10 bases between. Per the germline V gene, CDR1 is SQVTM and CDR2 is ANQGSEA. CDR3 size: 11 residues. The CDR3 nucleotides read TGCAGCGTTGCCAGGGCCCTTGAAGCTTTCTTT. It translates to CSVARALEAFF.

The chain recombines TRBV7-2 with TRBJ2-3; 10 bases are shared with TRBD2. Germline V gene data show CDR1 as SGHTA and CDR2 as FQGNSA. This CDR3 region has 16 residues. V lost 5 bases to trimming and J lost 5 bases; unmatched junction nucleotides: 10. CDR3: CASSITSGTYRDTQYF. DNA of the CDR3: TGTGCCAGCAGCATCACTAGCGGGACTTACAGAGATACGCAGTATTTT.

J is TRBJ1-1 and V is TRBV28, with D maybe TRBD1 (6 bases). From germline, CDR1 is MDHEN and CDR2 SYDVKM. The CDR3 spans 13 residues. V lost 2 bases and J 9 bases, leaving 13 bases between the germline ends. The CDR3, as DNA: TGTGCCAGCAGTTTAAGGACAGCCCCGAAAGCTTTCTTT. This sequence encodes CASSLRTAPKAFF.

This clone came up a few times. The V gene is TRBV6-1, the J gene TRBJ2-6, with 8 bases aligning to TRBD1. The ends lost 4 bases at V and 2 bases at J; junction bases unmatched: 1. CDR1 and CDR2 from the germline V gene are MNHNS and SASEGT. The CDR3 length is 15 residues. CDR3 DNA: TGTGCCAGCAGTGTACAGGGGGCTGGGGCCAACGTCCTGACTTTC. Amino acids: CASSVQGAGANVLTF.

The chain links TRBV28 to TRBJ1-5; tentatively, D is TRBD1 (6 bases). V was cut by 5 bases and J by 0 bases, with 14 bases left in between. This CDR3 is 16 amino acids long. CDR1 and CDR2 (germline): MDHEN, SYDVKM. Here the CDR3 DNA reads TGTGCCAGCAGTAAAGCGACAGGATTTAGCAATCAGCCCCAGCATTTT. Residues: CASSKATGFSNQPQHF.